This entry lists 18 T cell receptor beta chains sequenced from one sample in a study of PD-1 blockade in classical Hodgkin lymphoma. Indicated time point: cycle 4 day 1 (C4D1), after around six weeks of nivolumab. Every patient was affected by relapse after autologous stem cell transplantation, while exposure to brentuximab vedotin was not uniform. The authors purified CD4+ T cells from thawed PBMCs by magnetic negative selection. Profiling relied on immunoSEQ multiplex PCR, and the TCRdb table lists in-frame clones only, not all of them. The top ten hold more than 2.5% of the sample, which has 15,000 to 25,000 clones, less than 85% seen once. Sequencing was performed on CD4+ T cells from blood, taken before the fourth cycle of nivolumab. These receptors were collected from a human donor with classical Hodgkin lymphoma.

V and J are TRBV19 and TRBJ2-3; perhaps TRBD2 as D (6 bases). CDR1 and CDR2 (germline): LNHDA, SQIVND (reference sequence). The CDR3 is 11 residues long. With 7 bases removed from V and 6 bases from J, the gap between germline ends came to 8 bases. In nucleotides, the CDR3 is TGTGCCAGTATCGCGGGGGATACGCAGTATTTT. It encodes CASIAGDTQYF.

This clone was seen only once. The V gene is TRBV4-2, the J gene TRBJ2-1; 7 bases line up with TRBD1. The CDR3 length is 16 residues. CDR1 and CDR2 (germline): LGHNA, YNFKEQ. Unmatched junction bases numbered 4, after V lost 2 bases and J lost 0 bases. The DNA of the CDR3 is TGTGCCAGCAGCCAAAGGGGGCAGAGCTCCTACAATGAGCAGTTCTTC. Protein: CASSQRGQSSYNEQFF.

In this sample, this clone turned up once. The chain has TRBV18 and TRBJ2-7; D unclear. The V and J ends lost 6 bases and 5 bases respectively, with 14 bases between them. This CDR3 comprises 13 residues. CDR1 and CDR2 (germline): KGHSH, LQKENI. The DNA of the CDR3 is TGTGCCAGCTCCCCTTACACTGGCGACGAGCAGTACTTC. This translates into CASSPYTGDEQYF. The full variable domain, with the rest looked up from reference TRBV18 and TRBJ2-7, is NAGVMQNPRHLVRRRGQEARLRCSPMKGHSHVYWYRQLPEEGLKFMVYLQKENIIDESGMPKERFSAEFPKEGPSILRIQQVVRGDSAAYFCASSPYTGDEQYFGPGTRLTVT.

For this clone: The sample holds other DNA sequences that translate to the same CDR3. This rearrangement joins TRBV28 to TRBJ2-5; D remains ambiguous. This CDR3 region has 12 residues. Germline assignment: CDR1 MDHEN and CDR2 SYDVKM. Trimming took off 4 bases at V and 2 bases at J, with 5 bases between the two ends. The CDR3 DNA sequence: TGTGCCAGCAGTTCGCCTCAAGAGACCCAGTACTTC. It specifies CASSSPQETQYF. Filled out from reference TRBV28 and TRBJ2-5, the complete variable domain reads DVKVTQSSRYLVKRTGEKVFLECVQDMDHENMFWYRQDPGLGLRLIYFSYDVKMKEKGDIPEGYSVSREKKERFSLILESASTNQTSMYLCASSSPQETQYFGPGTRLLVL.

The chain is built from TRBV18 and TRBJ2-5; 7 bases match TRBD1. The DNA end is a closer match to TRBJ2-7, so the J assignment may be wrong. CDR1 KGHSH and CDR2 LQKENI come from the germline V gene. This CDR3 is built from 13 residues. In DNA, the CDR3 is TGTGCCAGCTCACAGGGGGCCGTATACGAGCAGTACTTC. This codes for CASSQGAVYEQYF.

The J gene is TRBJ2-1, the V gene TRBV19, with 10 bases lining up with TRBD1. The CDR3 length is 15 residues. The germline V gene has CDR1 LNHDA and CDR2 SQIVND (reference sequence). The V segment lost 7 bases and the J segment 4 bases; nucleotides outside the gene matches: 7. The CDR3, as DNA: TGTGCCAGTAAACGCCGGGACAGGGGATACAATGAGCAGTTCTTC. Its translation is CASKRRDRGYNEQFF.

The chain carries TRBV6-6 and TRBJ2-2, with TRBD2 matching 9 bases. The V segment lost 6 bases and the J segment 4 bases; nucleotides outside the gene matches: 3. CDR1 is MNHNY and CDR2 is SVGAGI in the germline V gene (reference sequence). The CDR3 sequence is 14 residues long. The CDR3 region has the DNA TGTGCCAGCAGCCGACTAGCGGCCACCGGGGAGCTGTTTTTT. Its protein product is CASSRLAATGELFF.

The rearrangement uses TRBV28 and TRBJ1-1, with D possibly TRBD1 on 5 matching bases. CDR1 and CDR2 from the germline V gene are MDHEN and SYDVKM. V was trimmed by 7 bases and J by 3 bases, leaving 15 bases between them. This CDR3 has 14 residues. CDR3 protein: CASTTGGPDTEAFF. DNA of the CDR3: TGTGCCAGCACTACGGGGGGTCCTGACACTGAAGCTTTCTTT. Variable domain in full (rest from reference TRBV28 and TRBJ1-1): DVKVTQSSRYLVKRTGEKVFLECVQDMDHENMFWYRQDPGLGLRLIYFSYDVKMKEKGDIPEGYSVSREKKERFSLILESASTNQTSMYLCASTTGGPDTEAFFGQGTRLTVV.

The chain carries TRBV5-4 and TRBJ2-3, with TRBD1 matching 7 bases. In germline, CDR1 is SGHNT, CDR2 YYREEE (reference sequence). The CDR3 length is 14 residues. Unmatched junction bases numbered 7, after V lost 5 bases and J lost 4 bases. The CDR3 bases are TGTGCCAGCAGATCGACAGGGTCCGCAGATACGCAGTATTTT. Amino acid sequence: CASRSTGSADTQYF.

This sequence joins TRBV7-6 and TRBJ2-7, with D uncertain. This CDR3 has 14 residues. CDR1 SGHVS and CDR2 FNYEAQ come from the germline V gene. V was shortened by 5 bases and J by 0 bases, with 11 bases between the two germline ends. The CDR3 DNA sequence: TGTGCCAGCAGCCCGGGCGCAGTCTCCTACGAGCAGTACTTC. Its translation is CASSPGAVSYEQYF.

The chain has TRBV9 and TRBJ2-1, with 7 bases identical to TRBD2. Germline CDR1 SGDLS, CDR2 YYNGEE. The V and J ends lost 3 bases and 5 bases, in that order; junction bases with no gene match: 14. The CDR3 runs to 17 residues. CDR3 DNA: TGTGCCAGCAGCGCCAGAGCGGGGCTGACTTCGGACAATGAGCAGTTCTTC. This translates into CASSARAGLTSDNEQFF.

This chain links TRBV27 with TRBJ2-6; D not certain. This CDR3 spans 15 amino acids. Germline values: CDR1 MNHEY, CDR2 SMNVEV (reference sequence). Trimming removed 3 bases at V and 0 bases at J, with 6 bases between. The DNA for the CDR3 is TGTGCCAGCAGTTTTTCGCCCTCTGGGGCCAACGTCCTGACTTTC. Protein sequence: CASSFSPSGANVLTF.

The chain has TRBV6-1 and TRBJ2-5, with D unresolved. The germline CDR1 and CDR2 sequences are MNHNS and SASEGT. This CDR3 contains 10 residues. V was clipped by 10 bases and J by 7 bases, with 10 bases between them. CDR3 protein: CATRTVTQYF. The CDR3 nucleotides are TGTGCCACCAGAACAGTGACCCAGTACTTC.

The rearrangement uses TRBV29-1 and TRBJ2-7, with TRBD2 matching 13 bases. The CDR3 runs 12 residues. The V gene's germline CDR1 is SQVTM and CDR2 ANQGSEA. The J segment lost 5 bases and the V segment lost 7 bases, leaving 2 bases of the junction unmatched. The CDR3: CSGTSGSHEQYF. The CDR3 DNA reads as TGCAGCGGGACTAGCGGGAGCCACGAGCAGTACTTC.

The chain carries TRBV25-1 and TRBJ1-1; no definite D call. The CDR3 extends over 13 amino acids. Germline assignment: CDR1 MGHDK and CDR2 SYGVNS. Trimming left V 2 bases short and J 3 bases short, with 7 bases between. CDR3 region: CASSESQYTEAFF. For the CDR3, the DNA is TGTGCCAGCAGTGAAAGTCAATACACTGAAGCTTTCTTT.

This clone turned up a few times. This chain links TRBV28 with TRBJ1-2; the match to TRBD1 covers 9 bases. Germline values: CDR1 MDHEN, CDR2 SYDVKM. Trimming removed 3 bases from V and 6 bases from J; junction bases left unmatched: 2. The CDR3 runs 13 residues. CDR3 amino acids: CASSLRTGDGYTF. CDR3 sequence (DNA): TGTGCCAGCAGTTTGAGGACAGGGGATGGCTACACCTTC.

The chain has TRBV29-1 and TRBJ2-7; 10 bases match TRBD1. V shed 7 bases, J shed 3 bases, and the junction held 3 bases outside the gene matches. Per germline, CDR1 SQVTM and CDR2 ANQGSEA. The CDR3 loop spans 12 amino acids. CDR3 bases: TGCAGCGGACAGGGGGCCGGCTACGAGCAGTACTTC. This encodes CSGQGAGYEQYF.

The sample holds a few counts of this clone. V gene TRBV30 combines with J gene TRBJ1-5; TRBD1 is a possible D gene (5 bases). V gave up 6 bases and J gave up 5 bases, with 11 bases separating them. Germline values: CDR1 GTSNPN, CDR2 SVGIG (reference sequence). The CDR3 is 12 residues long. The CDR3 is CACGTEHQPQHF. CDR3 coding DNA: TGTGCCTGCGGGACGGAGCATCAGCCCCAGCATTTT.